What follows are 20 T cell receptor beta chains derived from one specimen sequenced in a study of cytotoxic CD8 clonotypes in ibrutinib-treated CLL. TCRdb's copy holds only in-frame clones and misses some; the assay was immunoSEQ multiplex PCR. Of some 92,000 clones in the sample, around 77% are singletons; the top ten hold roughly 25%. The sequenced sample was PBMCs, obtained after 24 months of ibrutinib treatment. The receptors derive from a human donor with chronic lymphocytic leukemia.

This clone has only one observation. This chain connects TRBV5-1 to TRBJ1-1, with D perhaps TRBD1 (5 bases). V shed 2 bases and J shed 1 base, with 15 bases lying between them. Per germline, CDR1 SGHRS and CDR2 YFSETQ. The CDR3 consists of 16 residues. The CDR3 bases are TGCGCCAGCAGCTTACCGTCGACAGTTGGGAACACTGAAGCTTTCTTT. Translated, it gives CASSLPSTVGNTEAFF.

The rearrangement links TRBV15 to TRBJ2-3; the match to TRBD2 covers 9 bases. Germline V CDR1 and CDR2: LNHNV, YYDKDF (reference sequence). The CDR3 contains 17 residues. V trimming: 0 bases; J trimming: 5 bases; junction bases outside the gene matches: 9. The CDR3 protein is CATSRDRLAGGGDTQYF. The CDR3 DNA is TGTGCCACCAGCAGAGATCGGTTGGCGGGAGGGGGAGATACGCAGTATTTT.

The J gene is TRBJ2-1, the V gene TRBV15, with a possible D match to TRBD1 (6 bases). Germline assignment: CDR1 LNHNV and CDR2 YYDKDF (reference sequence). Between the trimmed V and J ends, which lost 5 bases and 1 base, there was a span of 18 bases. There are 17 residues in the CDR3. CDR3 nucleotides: TGTGCCACCAGCCTCACAGGGACCGTACGATCCTACAATGAGCAGTTCTTC. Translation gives CATSLTGTVRSYNEQFF. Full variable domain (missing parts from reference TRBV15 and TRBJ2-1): DAMVIQNPRYQVTQFGKPVTLSCSQTLNHNVMYWYQQKSSQAPKLLFHYYDKDFNNEADTPDNFQSRRPNTSFCFLDIRSPGLGDTAMYLCATSLTGTVRSYNEQFFGPGTRLTVL.

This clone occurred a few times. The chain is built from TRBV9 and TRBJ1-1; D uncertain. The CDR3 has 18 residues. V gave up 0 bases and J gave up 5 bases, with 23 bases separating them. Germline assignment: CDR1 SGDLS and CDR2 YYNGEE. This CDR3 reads CASSVGHPIADQETEAFF. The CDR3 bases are TGTGCCAGCAGCGTAGGCCACCCCATTGCAGACCAAGAGACTGAAGCTTTCTTT.

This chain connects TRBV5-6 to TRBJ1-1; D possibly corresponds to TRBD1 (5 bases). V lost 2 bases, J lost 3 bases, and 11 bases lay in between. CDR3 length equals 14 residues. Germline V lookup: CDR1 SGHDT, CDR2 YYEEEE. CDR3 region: CASSFGMGDTEAFF. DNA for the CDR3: TGTGCCAGCAGCTTTGGTATGGGGGACACTGAAGCTTTCTTT.

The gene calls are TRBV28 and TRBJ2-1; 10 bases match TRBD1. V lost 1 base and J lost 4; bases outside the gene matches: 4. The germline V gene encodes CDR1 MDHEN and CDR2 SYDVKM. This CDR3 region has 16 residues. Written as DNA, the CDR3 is TGTGCCAGCAGTTTATCGGGACAGGGGCCTTACAATGAGCAGTTCTTC. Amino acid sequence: CASSLSGQGPYNEQFF.

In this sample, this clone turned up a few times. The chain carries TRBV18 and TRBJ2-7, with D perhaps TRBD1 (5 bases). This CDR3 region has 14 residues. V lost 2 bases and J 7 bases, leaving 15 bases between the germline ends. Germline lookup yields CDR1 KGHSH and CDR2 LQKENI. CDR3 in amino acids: CASSPTSAGREQYF. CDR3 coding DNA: TGTGCCAGCTCACCAACTTCAGCAGGGCGGGAGCAGTACTTC.

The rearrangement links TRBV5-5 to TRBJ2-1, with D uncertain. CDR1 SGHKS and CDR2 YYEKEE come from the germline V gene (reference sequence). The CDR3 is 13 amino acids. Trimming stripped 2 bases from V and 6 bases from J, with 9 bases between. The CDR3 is CASSFVPVNEQFF. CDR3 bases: TGTGCCAGCAGCTTTGTCCCCGTCAATGAGCAGTTCTTC.

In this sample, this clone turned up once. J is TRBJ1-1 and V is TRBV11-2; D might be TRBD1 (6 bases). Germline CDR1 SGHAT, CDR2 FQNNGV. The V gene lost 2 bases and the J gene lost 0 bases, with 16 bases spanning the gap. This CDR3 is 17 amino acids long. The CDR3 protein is CASSLQGRIAMNTEAFF. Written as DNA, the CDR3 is TGTGCCAGCAGCTTACAGGGGCGCATTGCCATGAACACTGAAGCTTTCTTT.

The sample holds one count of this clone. CDR3 region: CASSRTGNEKLFF. DNA for the CDR3: TGCGCCAGCAGCCGGACAGGGAATGAAAAACTGTTTTTT. The chain links TRBV4-1 to TRBJ1-4; 8 bases are a match to TRBD1. The length of the CDR3 is 13 residues. J was trimmed by 5 bases and V by 4 bases; bases with no gene match: 0. Germline V lookup: CDR1 MGHRA, CDR2 YSYEKL.

The CDR3 DNA follows: TGTGCCAGCAGTGAAGGGGCGGCTGCCATCTACGAGCAGTACTTC. This gives the protein CASSEGAAAIYEQYF. This chain links TRBV6-1 with TRBJ2-7; D unresolved. This CDR3 comprises 15 residues. Germline assignment: CDR1 MNHNS and CDR2 SASEGT. Trimming pared 1 base from V and 3 bases from J, leaving 13 bases between.

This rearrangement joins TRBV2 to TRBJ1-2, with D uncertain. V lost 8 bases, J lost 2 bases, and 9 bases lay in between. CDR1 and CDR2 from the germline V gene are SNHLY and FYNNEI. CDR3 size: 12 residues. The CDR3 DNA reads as TGTGCCAGCGGGGAGGGCAACTATGGCTACACCTTC. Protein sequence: CASGEGNYGYTF.

In DNA form, the CDR3 reads TGTGCCAGCAGTTTATCCCACAGGGGATCCGGAAACACCATATATTTT. Translating gives CASSLSHRGSGNTIYF. The rearrangement joins TRBV27 to TRBJ1-3; 7 bases agree with TRBD1. Per the germline V gene, CDR1 is MNHEY and CDR2 is SMNVEV (reference sequence). The CDR3 sequence is 16 residues long. Trimming removed 0 bases from V and 4 bases from J; junction bases left unmatched: 6.

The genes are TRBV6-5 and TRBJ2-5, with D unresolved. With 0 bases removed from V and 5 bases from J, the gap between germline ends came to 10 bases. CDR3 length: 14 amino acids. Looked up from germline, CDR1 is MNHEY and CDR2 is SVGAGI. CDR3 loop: CASSYSTISETQYF. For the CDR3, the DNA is TGTGCCAGCAGTTACTCGACCATTTCGGAGACCCAGTACTTC.

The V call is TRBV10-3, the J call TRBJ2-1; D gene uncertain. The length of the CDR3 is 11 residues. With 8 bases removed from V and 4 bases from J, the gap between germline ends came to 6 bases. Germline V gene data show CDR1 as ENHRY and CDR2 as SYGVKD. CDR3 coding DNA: TGTGCCATCTTAGGTTACAATGAGCAGTTCTTC. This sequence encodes CAILGYNEQFF.

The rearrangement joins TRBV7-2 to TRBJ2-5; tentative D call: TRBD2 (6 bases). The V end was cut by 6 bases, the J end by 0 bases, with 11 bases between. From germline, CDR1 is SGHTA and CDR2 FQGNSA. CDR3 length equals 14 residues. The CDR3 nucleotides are TGTGCCAGCAGTCGGAGCGGGTACCAAGAGACCCAGTACTTC. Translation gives CASSRSGYQETQYF.

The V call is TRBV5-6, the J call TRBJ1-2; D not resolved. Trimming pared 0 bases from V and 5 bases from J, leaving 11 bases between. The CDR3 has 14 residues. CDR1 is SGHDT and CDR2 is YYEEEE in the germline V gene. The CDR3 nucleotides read TGTGCCAGCAGCTTGGCCAACCAAGGGTATGGCTACACCTTC. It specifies CASSLANQGYGYTF.

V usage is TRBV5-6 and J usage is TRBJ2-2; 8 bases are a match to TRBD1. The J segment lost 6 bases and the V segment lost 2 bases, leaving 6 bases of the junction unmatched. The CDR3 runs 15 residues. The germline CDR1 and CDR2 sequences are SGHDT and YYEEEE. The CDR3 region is CASSFLGQASGELFF. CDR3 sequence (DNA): TGTGCCAGCAGCTTTTTGGGACAGGCGTCCGGGGAGCTGTTTTTT.

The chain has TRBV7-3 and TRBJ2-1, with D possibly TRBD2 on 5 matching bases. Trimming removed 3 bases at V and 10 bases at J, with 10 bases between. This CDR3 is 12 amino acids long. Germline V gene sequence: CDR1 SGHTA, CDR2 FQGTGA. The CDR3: CASSFRGGEQFF. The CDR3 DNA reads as TGTGCCAGCAGCTTCCGGGGTGGAGAGCAGTTCTTC. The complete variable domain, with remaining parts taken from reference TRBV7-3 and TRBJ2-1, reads GAGVSQTPSNKVTEKGKYVELRCDPISGHTALYWYRQSLGQGPEFLIYFQGTGAADDSGLPNDRFFAVRPEGSVSTLKIQRTERGDSAVYLCASSFRGGEQFFGPGTRLTVL.

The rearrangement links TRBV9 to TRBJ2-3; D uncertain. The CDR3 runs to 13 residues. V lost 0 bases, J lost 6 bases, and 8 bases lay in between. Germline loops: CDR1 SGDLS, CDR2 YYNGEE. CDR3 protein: CASSVAGEDTQYF. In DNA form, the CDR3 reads TGTGCCAGCAGCGTAGCCGGTGAGGATACGCAGTATTTT. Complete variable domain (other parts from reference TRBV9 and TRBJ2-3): DSGVTQTPKHLITATGQRVTLRCSPRSGDLSVYWYQQSLDQGLQFLIQYYNGEERAKGNILERFSAQQFPDLHSELNLSSLELGDSALYFCASSVAGEDTQYFGPGTRLTVL.